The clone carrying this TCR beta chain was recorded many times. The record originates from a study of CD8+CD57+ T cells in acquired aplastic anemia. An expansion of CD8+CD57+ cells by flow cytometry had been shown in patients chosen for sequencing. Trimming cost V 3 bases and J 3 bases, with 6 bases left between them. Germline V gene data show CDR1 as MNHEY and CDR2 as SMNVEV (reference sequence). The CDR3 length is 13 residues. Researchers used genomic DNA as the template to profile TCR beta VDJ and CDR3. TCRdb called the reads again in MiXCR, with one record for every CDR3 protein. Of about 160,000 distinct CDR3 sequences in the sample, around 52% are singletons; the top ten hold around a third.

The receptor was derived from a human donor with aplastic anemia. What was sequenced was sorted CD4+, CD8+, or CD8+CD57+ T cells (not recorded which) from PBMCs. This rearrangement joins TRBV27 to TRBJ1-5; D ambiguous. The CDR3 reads CASSFSINQPQHF. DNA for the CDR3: TGTGCCAGCAGTTTTTCCATCAATCAGCCCCAGCATTTT.